The clone carrying this TCR beta chain turned up a few times. Its specificity is not known. This entry is derived from a study of identical twins. The V and J ends lost 3 bases and 7 bases respectively, with 10 bases between them. CDR3 length: 12 residues. CDR1 and CDR2 from the germline V gene are DFQATT and SNEGSKA (reference sequence). Study-wide results and caveats: The abundant beta clonotypes from cord blood had fewer insertions, and memory repertoires had none of this.

TCRdb reprocessed the 5' RACE reads with MiXCR, giving one entry per CDR3 protein. The sample has about 520,000 distinct CDR3 sequences, around 20% seen once; the top ten hold around 0.9%. The sample was also linked to a second study, of T cells expressing NK-cell markers.

The receptor's source is a woman between 18 and 29 years old in good health. The sequenced sample was CD4+ T cells sorted from blood. The chain recombines TRBV20-1 with TRBJ1-3; D is ambiguous. The CDR3 DNA follows: TGCAGTGCTAGCGGAACAGTTAACACCATATATTTT. Its protein product is CSASGTVNTIYF.